A single sample gave rise to the 7 T cell receptor beta chains below, sequenced in a study of T cell repertoires in cytomegalovirus infection. Each CDR3 protein gets one entry after TCRdb re-called the reads with MiXCR. The sample gives roughly 760,000 distinct CDR3 sequences, less than 40% of which show up once; around 2.8% is in the top ten. Input material: PBMCs. Source of these receptors: a human donor in good health (CMV status not recorded). Some clones in this sample may be carry-over from other donors' samples.

This clonotype has a count of ten or more. V and J are TRBV6-1 and TRBJ2-1; 9 bases are shared with TRBD1. Looked up from germline, CDR1 is MNHNS and CDR2 is SASEGT. The CDR3 contains 16 residues. V was clipped by 5 bases and J by 8 bases; unmatched bases: 13. CDR3 protein: CASSSTTGGFSHEQFF. The DNA for the CDR3 is TGTGCCAGCAGTTCGACAACAGGGGGCTTTTCCCATGAGCAGTTCTTC.

This clonotype was seen a few times. The V and J genes are TRBV27 and TRBJ2-2; TRBD1 aligns across 12 bases. V shed 10 bases and J 3 bases; nucleotides not matched to a gene: 3. Per the germline V gene, CDR1 is MNHEY and CDR2 is SMNVEV (reference sequence). The CDR3 is 14 amino acids. CDR3 protein: CATRDRGHTGELFF. CDR3 nucleotides: TGTGCCACCCGGGACAGGGGGCACACCGGGGAGCTGTTTTTT.

The sample holds a few counts of this clonotype. The chain employs TRBV20-1 and TRBJ1-6; D is unclear. Trimming removed 0 bases at V and 7 bases at J, with 7 bases between. The CDR3 sequence is 13 residues long. Germline V gives CDR1 DFQATT, CDR2 SNEGSKA (reference sequence). The CDR3 loop is CSARDTKNSPLHF. CDR3 coding DNA: TGCAGTGCTAGAGATACGAAGAATTCACCCCTCCACTTT.

This clonotype was seen once. The chain joins TRBV6-5 to TRBJ2-3; tentatively, D is TRBD1 (6 bases). CDR1 is MNHEY, CDR2 SVGAGI, per germline. The CDR3 is 15 residues long. Trimming pared 5 bases from V and 2 bases from J, leaving 14 bases between. CDR3 loop: CASSKQDSFTDTQYF. As DNA, the CDR3 is TGTGCCAGCAGTAAACAGGACAGTTTCACAGATACGCAGTATTTT.

The rearrangement links TRBV11-2 to TRBJ1-5; the D is unclear. The CDR3 has 15 residues. V lost 0 bases and J lost 0, with 6 bases in between. Germline CDR1 SGHAT, CDR2 FQNNGV. The CDR3 nucleotides read TGTGCCAGCAGCTTAGACAGCATTAGCAATCAGCCCCAGCATTTT. Translating it yields CASSLDSISNQPQHF.

Only a few counts were recorded for this clonotype. The chain links TRBV7-6 to TRBJ2-1, with TRBD2 as a possible D gene (6 bases). The germline gives CDR1 SGHVS, CDR2 FNYEAQ. The length of the CDR3 is 12 residues. The V end lost 6 bases, the J end lost 5 bases, and 8 bases lay between the germline ends. The CDR3 DNA reads TGTGCCAGCAGGGACTACGACAATGAGCAGTTCTTC. It codes for CASRDYDNEQFF.

This clonotype was counted ten times or more. This rearrangement joins TRBV7-2 to TRBJ2-7; D is tentatively TRBD1 or TRBD2 (5 bases each). This CDR3 has 13 residues. Germline values: CDR1 SGHTA, CDR2 FQGNSA. V shed 3 bases and J shed 8 bases, with 14 bases lying between them. Here the CDR3 reads CASSFGGGTKQYF. The CDR3 nucleotides read TGTGCCAGCAGCTTCGGTGGGGGTACGAAGCAGTACTTC.